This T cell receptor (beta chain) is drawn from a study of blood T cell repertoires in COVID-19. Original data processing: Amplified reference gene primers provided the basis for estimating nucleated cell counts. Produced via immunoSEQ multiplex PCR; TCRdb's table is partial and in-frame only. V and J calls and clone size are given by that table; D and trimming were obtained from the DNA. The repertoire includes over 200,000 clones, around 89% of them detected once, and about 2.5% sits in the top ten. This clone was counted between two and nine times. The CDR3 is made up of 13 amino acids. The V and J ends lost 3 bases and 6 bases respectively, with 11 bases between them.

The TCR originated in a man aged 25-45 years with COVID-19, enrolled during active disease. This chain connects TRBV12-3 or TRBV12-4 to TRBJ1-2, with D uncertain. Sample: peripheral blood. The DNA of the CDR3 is TGTGCCAGCAGTTTGGTTGAGGGAGATGGCTACACCTTC. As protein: CASSLVEGDGYTF.